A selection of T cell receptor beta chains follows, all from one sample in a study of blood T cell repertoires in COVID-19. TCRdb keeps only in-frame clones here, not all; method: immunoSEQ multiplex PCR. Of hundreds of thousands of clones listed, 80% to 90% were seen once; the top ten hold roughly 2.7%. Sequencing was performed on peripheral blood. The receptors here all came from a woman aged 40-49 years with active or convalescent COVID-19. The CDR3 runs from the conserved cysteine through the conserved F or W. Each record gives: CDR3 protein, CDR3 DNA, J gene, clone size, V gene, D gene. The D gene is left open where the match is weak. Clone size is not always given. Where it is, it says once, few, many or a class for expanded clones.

CDR3 protein: CAWSTGTLGNYGYTF
CDR3 DNA: TGTGCCTGGTCCACCGGGACACTTGGCAACTATGGCTACACCTTC
J gene: TRBJ1-2
clone size: .
V gene: TRBV30
D gene: .

CDR3 protein: CASSVGIGGDYGYTF
CDR3 DNA: TGTGCCAGCAGCGTAGGTATAGGGGGCGACTATGGCTACACCTTC
J gene: TRBJ1-2
clone size: .
V gene: TRBV9
D gene: TRBD1

CDR3 protein: CAIQGRAAGEQYF
CDR3 DNA: TGTGCCATACAGGGAAGGGCCGCAGGCGAGCAGTACTTC
J gene: TRBJ2-7
clone size: once
V gene: TRBV7-8
D gene: .

CDR3 protein: CASSSGGQANTGELFF
CDR3 DNA: TGCGCCAGCAGCTCTGGCGGGCAGGCGAACACCGGGGAGCTGTTTTTT
J gene: TRBJ2-2
clone size: few
V gene: TRBV5-1
D gene: .

CDR3 protein: CASSSAPGQGSNSPLHF
CDR3 DNA: TGTGCCAGTAGTAGTGCCCCCGGACAGGGCTCTAATTCACCCCTCCACTTT
J gene: TRBJ1-6
clone size: .
V gene: TRBV19
D gene: TRBD1

CDR3 protein: CASSLNLNRSRDRASPDYEQYF
CDR3 DNA: TGTGCCAGCAGCTTAAATTTGAATAGGAGTCGGGACAGGGCCTCCCCTGACTACGAGCAGTACTTC
J gene: TRBJ2-7
clone size: .
V gene: TRBV7-3
D gene: TRBD1

CDR3 protein: CANGERGRGGTDTQYF
CDR3 DNA: TGTGCCAACGGCGAGCGGGGCAGGGGAGGCACAGATACGCAGTATTTT
J gene: TRBJ2-3
clone size: .
V gene: TRBV7-9
D gene: .

CDR3 protein: CASSLEGQLNTEAFF
CDR3 DNA: TGCGCCAGCAGCTTGGAGGGACAGTTGAACACTGAAGCTTTCTTT
J gene: TRBJ1-1
clone size: .
V gene: TRBV5-1
D gene: TRBD1

CDR3 protein: CATLDQGSWHSPLHF
CDR3 DNA: TGTGCCACCCTTGACCAGGGGTCGTGGCATTCACCCCTCCACTTT
J gene: TRBJ1-6
clone size: .
V gene: TRBV24-1
D gene: .

CDR3 protein: CASSPEGLAGPLGTDTQYF
CDR3 DNA: TGTGCCAGCAGCCCCGAGGGACTAGCGGGCCCTTTAGGCACAGATACGCAGTATTTT
J gene: TRBJ2-3
clone size: .
V gene: TRBV7-2
D gene: TRBD2

CDR3 protein: CASTEGSLNNEQFF
CDR3 DNA: TGCGCCAGCACCGAGGGTTCCTTAAACAATGAGCAGTTCTTC
J gene: TRBJ2-1
clone size: .
V gene: TRBV5-1
D gene: .

CDR3 protein: CASSNPDRYYGYTF
CDR3 DNA: TGCGCCAGCAGCAATCCTGATCGGTACTATGGCTACACCTTC
J gene: TRBJ1-2
clone size: .
V gene: TRBV5-1
D gene: .

CDR3 protein: CASSPRTLAGTEAFF
CDR3 DNA: TGTGCCAGCAGCCCCAGGACCCTAGCGGGGACTGAAGCTTTCTTT
J gene: TRBJ1-1
clone size: once
V gene: TRBV9
D gene: .

CDR3 protein: CASTSVGGASGSRDGQDEQFF
CDR3 DNA: TGCGCCAGCACCTCGGTTGGAGGGGCTAGCGGGAGTAGAGACGGGCAGGATGAGCAGTTCTTC
J gene: TRBJ2-1
clone size: .
V gene: TRBV5-1
D gene: TRBD2

CDR3 protein: CASSPSLRGDTGGGYTF
CDR3 DNA: TGTGCCAGCAGTCCCTCGCTCCGGGGGGACACCGGCGGGGGCTACACCTTC
J gene: TRBJ1-2
clone size: .
V gene: TRBV28
D gene: .

CDR3 protein: CASTSGGLAFF
CDR3 DNA: TGTGCCAGCACCTCAGGGGGCTTAGCTTTCTTT
J gene: TRBJ1-1
clone size: .
V gene: TRBV6-5
D gene: TRBD1

CDR3 protein: CASSIRAGGVNEQFF
CDR3 DNA: TGTGCCAGTAGTATAAGAGCGGGGGGGGTAAATGAGCAGTTCTTC
J gene: TRBJ2-1
clone size: .
V gene: TRBV19
D gene: TRBD2

CDR3 protein: CASSPRTSGGGINEQFF
CDR3 DNA: TGTGCCAGCTCACCCCGGACTAGCGGGGGGGGAATCAATGAGCAGTTCTTC
J gene: TRBJ2-1
clone size: .
V gene: TRBV18
D gene: TRBD2

CDR3 protein: CASSPVAGRYTDTQYF
CDR3 DNA: TGTGCCAGCTCACCAGTCGCTGGCAGATACACAGATACGCAGTATTTT
J gene: TRBJ2-3
clone size: .
V gene: TRBV18
D gene: .

CDR3 protein: CASSFQGTSGANVLTF
CDR3 DNA: TGTGCCAGCAGCTTCCAGGGGACCTCTGGGGCCAACGTCCTGACTTTC
J gene: TRBJ2-6
clone size: .
V gene: TRBV5-5
D gene: .

CDR3 protein: CAIMGAGDTQYF
CDR3 DNA: TGTGCCATCATGGGAGCGGGGGATACGCAGTATTTT
J gene: TRBJ2-3
clone size: .
V gene: TRBV10-3
D gene: TRBD2

CDR3 protein: CASLAGPSTDTQYF
CDR3 DNA: TGTGCCAGCTTGGCGGGCCCTAGCACAGATACGCAGTATTTT
J gene: TRBJ2-3
clone size: .
V gene: TRBV6-5
D gene: .

CDR3 protein: CASSLDRANSPLHF
CDR3 DNA: TGTGCCAGCAGCCTCGACAGGGCCAATTCACCCCTCCACTTT
J gene: TRBJ1-6
clone size: .
V gene: TRBV3-1/TRBV3-2
D gene: TRBD1

CDR3 protein: CASSLEPRGRVTDTQYF
CDR3 DNA: TGCGCCAGCAGCTTGGAACCCCGCGGCAGGGTTACAGATACGCAGTATTTT
J gene: TRBJ2-3
clone size: .
V gene: TRBV5-1
D gene: .

CDR3 protein: CASSPPSLAGVYEQFF
CDR3 DNA: TGTGCCAGCTCACCACCTAGTCTAGCGGGGGTCTATGAGCAGTTCTTC
J gene: TRBJ2-1
clone size: few
V gene: TRBV18
D gene: TRBD2

CDR3 protein: CASSLSSPSTEAFF
CDR3 DNA: TGCGCCAGCAGCTTATCGTCTCCGAGCACTGAAGCTTTCTTT
J gene: TRBJ1-1
clone size: few
V gene: TRBV5-1
D gene: .

CDR3 protein: CATSDPTGDYGYTF
CDR3 DNA: TGTGCCACCAGTGATCCCACAGGGGACTATGGCTACACCTTC
J gene: TRBJ1-2
clone size: .
V gene: TRBV24-1
D gene: TRBD1

CDR3 protein: CASSGEGQGVFLF
CDR3 DNA: TGTGCCAGCAGTGGCGAGGGCCAGGGGGTTTTTCTCTTT
J gene: TRBJ1-1
clone size: .
V gene: TRBV6-4
D gene: TRBD1

CDR3 protein: CASSQGSPRLYEQYF
CDR3 DNA: TGTGCCAGCAGCCAAGGTAGTCCGCGGCTTTACGAGCAGTACTTC
J gene: TRBJ2-7
clone size: .
V gene: TRBV14
D gene: .

CDR3 protein: CAWAALHRESPLHF
CDR3 DNA: TGTGCCTGGGCCGCCCTCCACAGGGAATCACCCCTCCACTTT
J gene: TRBJ1-6
clone size: .
V gene: TRBV30
D gene: .

CDR3 protein: CASSQDGGGNTIYF
CDR3 DNA: TGTGCCAGCAGCCAAGACGGGGGTGGAAACACCATATATTTT
J gene: TRBJ1-3
clone size: few
V gene: TRBV5-4
D gene: .

CDR3 protein: CASRLADPGTSLGLVAKNIQYF
CDR3 DNA: TGTGCAAGTCGCTTAGCAGACCCAGGGACAAGCCTAGGGCTCGTAGCCAAAAACATTCAGTACTTC
J gene: TRBJ2-4
clone size: .
V gene: TRBV12-2
D gene: .

CDR3 protein: CASSARGTGHYGYTF
CDR3 DNA: TGTGCCAGCAGTGCCAGAGGGACAGGGCACTATGGCTACACCTTC
J gene: TRBJ1-2
clone size: .
V gene: TRBV25-1
D gene: TRBD1

CDR3 protein: CAISGSLDEQYF
CDR3 DNA: TGTGCCATCAGCGGGAGCTTAGACGAGCAGTACTTC
J gene: TRBJ2-7
clone size: .
V gene: TRBV10-3
D gene: .

CDR3 protein: CASNSRESSNSPLHF
CDR3 DNA: TGTGCCAGCAATAGCCGGGAGAGTTCTAATTCACCCCTCCACTTT
J gene: TRBJ1-6
clone size: few
V gene: TRBV6-5
D gene: .

CDR3 protein: CASSFIIGYNEQFF
CDR3 DNA: TGTGCCAGCAGCTTTATCATCGGTTACAATGAGCAGTTCTTC
J gene: TRBJ2-1
clone size: .
V gene: TRBV7-8
D gene: .

CDR3 protein: CATSLGTGNYGYTF
CDR3 DNA: TGTGCCACCAGTTTGGGGACAGGTAACTATGGCTACACCTTC
J gene: TRBJ1-2
clone size: .
V gene: TRBV24-1
D gene: TRBD1

CDR3 protein: CASSVGIEPSGSGRGETQYF
CDR3 DNA: TGTGCCAGCAGCGTAGGGATCGAGCCTAGCGGGAGCGGTCGGGGGGAGACCCAGTACTTC
J gene: TRBJ2-5
clone size: .
V gene: TRBV9
D gene: TRBD2

CDR3 protein: CASSQLAGGNNEQFF
CDR3 DNA: TGTGCCAGCAGCCAGCTGGCGGGGGGGAACAATGAGCAGTTCTTC
J gene: TRBJ2-1
clone size: few
V gene: TRBV7-3
D gene: TRBD2

CDR3 protein: CASSYDRYTEAFF
CDR3 DNA: TGTGCCAGCAGTTACGACAGGTACACTGAAGCTTTCTTT
J gene: TRBJ1-1
clone size: .
V gene: TRBV6-2/TRBV6-3
D gene: .

CDR3 protein: CASSLDPGTGGETQYF
CDR3 DNA: TGTGCCAGCAGCTTAGATCCCGGGACAGGAGGAGAGACCCAGTACTTC
J gene: TRBJ2-5
clone size: .
V gene: TRBV11-3
D gene: TRBD1

CDR3 protein: CASSLRGATDTQYF
CDR3 DNA: TGTGCCAGCAGCTTACGGGGGGCTACCGATACGCAGTATTTT
J gene: TRBJ2-3
clone size: .
V gene: TRBV7-9
D gene: .

CDR3 protein: CASSPGQHTEAFF
CDR3 DNA: TGTGCCAGCAGTCCGGGACAGCACACTGAAGCTTTCTTT
J gene: TRBJ1-1
clone size: few
V gene: TRBV12-3/TRBV12-4
D gene: TRBD1

CDR3 protein: CASSNGLGGAEDGYTF
CDR3 DNA: TGTGCCAGCAGCAACGGTCTGGGGGGGGCCGAGGATGGCTACACCTTC
J gene: TRBJ1-2
clone size: .
V gene: TRBV21-1
D gene: .

CDR3 protein: CASSTGYNQPQHF
CDR3 DNA: TGCGCCAGCAGCACAGGCTACAATCAGCCCCAGCATTTT
J gene: TRBJ1-5
clone size: .
V gene: TRBV5-1
D gene: .

CDR3 protein: CASSVGLINTGELFF
CDR3 DNA: TGTGCCAGCAGTGTTGGACTTATTAACACCGGGGAGCTGTTTTTT
J gene: TRBJ2-2
clone size: .
V gene: TRBV2
D gene: .

CDR3 protein: CSVGDRGANTEAFF
CDR3 DNA: TGCAGCGTCGGGGACAGGGGCGCGAACACTGAAGCTTTCTTT
J gene: TRBJ1-1
clone size: .
V gene: TRBV29-1
D gene: TRBD1

CDR3 protein: CASSSSQGSSYEQYF
CDR3 DNA: TGTGCCAGCAGCTCTTCTCAGGGTAGCTCCTACGAGCAGTACTTC
J gene: TRBJ2-7
clone size: once
V gene: TRBV5-4
D gene: .